The clone carrying this T cell receptor beta chain was found a few times. These data are taken from a study of blood T cells in healthy people across ages. V lost 7 bases, J lost 6 bases, and 18 bases lay in between. Germline V gene sequence: CDR1 SQVTM, CDR2 ANQGSEA. The CDR3 is 13 residues long. Primers used in a second PCR of roughly 6 to 12 cycles were a sample-barcoded 5' primer and a J-beta primer mix. MiXCR, run by TCRdb on the 5' RACE reads, gives a single entry per CDR3 protein. The sample yields roughly 500,000 distinct CDR3 sequences, 27% seen once. The source material was blood. This chain joins TRBV29-1 and TRBJ1-1; a weak D match, TRBD1 (6 bases). This sequence was found in a woman in her 70s in good health. The CDR3 loop is CSGGGGASPEAFF. CDR3 nucleotide sequence: TGCAGCGGCGGCGGGGGGGCGAGCCCTGAAGCTTTCTTT.